This T cell receptor beta chain came from a study of early T cells in non-severe SARS-CoV-2 infection (dated by TCRdb to about 2021). Turning to the overall study: TCR sequencing used bulk RNA from unsorted whole blood, so alpha and beta chains could not be paired.

Broad study findings and their caveats: Matching against VDJdb was skewed toward anti-spike CD8 responses, likely underestimated virus-specific expansions, and missed private and CD4 specificities.

Looking up the germline V gene (reference sequence) yields CDR1 LNHNV and CDR2 YYDKDF. Taken from cysteine to phenylalanine, the CDR3 has 19 residues. The retained sequence is limited to the CDR3, 57 bases, with the frame set at the first base. V and J are truncated by 0 bases and 1 base respectively, leaving an intervening sequence of 19 bases. The study was a case-control design nested within a healthcare worker cohort in London, UK, with weekly nasopharyngeal swab PCR tests and blood sampling. Healthcare workers were recruited during the week of the UK lockdown, between 23 and 31 March 2020, and followed weekly for up to roughly 15 weeks. Of note for this clonotype: This receptor's antigen is unknown. Base qualities are not at hand, and no much larger clone is one base apart.

Library creation used 5' RACE. The reads were generated on a NextSeq 500. In the TCR library protocol, unique molecular identifiers were attached to individual cDNA molecules to correct for PCR bias and sequencing error. Sequencing covered both TCR alpha and beta chains, and within each sample the abundances of alpha and beta sequences were tightly co-correlated. As for the original processing: Decombinator V4 was used to perform V gene, J gene and CDR3 annotation of TCR sequences. TCRs were defined as expanded if a significant change between any two time points was detected under a Poisson model with p below 0.0001. Abundances of TCRs were expressed as counts per million after normalisation to the total number of TCRs sequenced in each sample. TRAV1-2 paired with TRAJ12, TRAJ20 or TRAJ33 defined MAIT TCRs, while TRAV10 paired with TRAJ18 defined iNKT TCRs. A search of VDJdb, accessed on 1 November 2021, was run for TCRs annotated to CMV, EBV and SARS-CoV-2, with TCRs annotated for multiple antigens excluded. The public reads were reprocessed in TCRdb via fastp at Q25 and MiXCR, keeping in-frame beta chains. Identical CDR3 protein sequences are pooled into one entry, listed with their most common genes and DNA. TCRdb assigned the V and J calls; the authors' analysis was not used. A total of around 59,000 distinct CDR3 sequences appear in this sample, around an eighth of them only once. About 4% of the sample is held by the ten biggest clonotypes.

The source of this sequence is an adult who was a healthcare worker with PCR-confirmed SARS-CoV-2 infection or an uninfected control (not recorded which). This chain is built from TRBV15 and TRBJ2-4, with the D gene tentatively TRBD1 or TRBD2, based on 5 matching bases in each. The specimen sequenced was whole blood. The nucleotide sequence is TGTGCCACCAGCAGAGAGAGGGGCCCAACCTTAAGCGCCAAAAACATTCAGTACTTC. Translated, it gives CATSRERGPTLSAKNIQYF.